This TCR beta chain was captured by sequencing in a study of OX40 agonist ivuxolimab in advanced cancers. Clones were read by immunoSEQ multiplex PCR, and TCRdb kept only the in-frame ones, dropping some. In the table there are 90,000 to 100,000 clones, approximately 90% of which are singletons. Germline-derived CDR1 and CDR2 are LNHDA and SQIVND (reference sequence). V was cut by 6 bases and J by 5 bases, with 16 bases left in between. The CDR3 is made up of 14 amino acids. Sequences were derived from CD4+ or CD8+ T cells sorted from blood, sampled in a trial of the OX40 agonist ivuxolimab. The rearrangement links TRBV19 to TRBJ1-1; a possible D gene is TRBD1 (5 bases). The receptor was isolated from an adult with an advanced solid tumor such as melanoma, head and neck, liver or kidney cancer. CDR3 loop: CASSHQGRGTEAFF. The CDR3 DNA sequence: TGTGCCAGTAGCCATCAAGGGCGGGGGACTGAAGCTTTCTTT.